This T cell receptor (beta chain) is drawn from a study of T cells in pancreatic ductal adenocarcinoma (dated by TCRdb to 2016 to 2017). In terms of the full investigation: Seeking insight into the adaptive T-cell response that arises naturally, the researchers examined how many CD8+ T cells infiltrated tumors of resected pancreatic ductal adenocarcinoma, where they sat, and what features they had, alongside the same properties of suppressive cells.

Pancreatic ductal adenocarcinoma patients who had undergone surgery without neoadjuvant therapy were selected. Resected tumor tissue was collected immediately after surgery into ice-cold media and a portion was flash frozen for DNA and RNA. Using the DNeasy Blood and Tissue Kit along with Proteinase K and RNase treatment, genomic DNA was extracted from roughly 7 PBMC specimens and about nine flash-frozen tumor specimens. At the junction V is shortened by 5 bases and J by 2 bases, with 7 bases in between. The CDR3 contains 14 residues, cysteine and phenylalanine counted. The kept DNA is CDR3 alone, 42 bases in frame from the first base. Per the germline V gene, MNHEY is the CDR1 and SVGAGI is the CDR2. Paper-wide results and their limitations: T-cell clonality showed no significant difference between tumor and blood, with a mean clonality of around 0.11 in tumors and approximately 0.067 in blood. Compared with tumor samples, blood samples had more total productive templates and about 8.1-fold more unique clonotypes. Because most pancreatic cancer patients present with inoperable disease, the resected cohort was biased toward the minority with early-stage disease. Because tumors are enriched in CD45RO+ effector T cells rather than naive T cells, which biases toward lower diversity, comparisons of clonality between tumor and blood may be biased.

Notes on this clone: What this receptor recognizes is not known. The sample holds no much larger clone one base away, and base qualities are not on file.

TCR beta CDR3 regions were amplified from genomic DNA using the immunoSEQ hsTCRB kit. High-throughput TRB CDR3 sequencing was performed on an Illumina HiSeq system. The authors' analysis ran thus. The immunoSEQ software was used to analyze the sequencing reads, and any nonproductive sequences containing premature stops or frame-shifts were left out. Clonality of the repertoire was calculated as one minus Shannon entropy normalized by log2 of the number of unique productive sequences. The clones in this table, taken by TCRdb from immuneACCESS, are in-frame only. Not every clone is retained; where verified, under half of the shortfall comes from an unresolved V gene, and the cause of the rest is unknown. V and J calls plus clone size are reproduced from that table; the DNA served to infer D and trimming. The sample records a few thousand clones, about 72% of which are singletons. The ten largest account for approximately 10% of the sample.

The V and J genes are TRBV6-5 and TRBJ2-6; the D region possibly corresponds to TRBD1 (6 bases align). The material sequenced was pancreatic tumor tissue. This clonotype was obtained from a human donor with pancreatic ductal adenocarcinoma. The CDR3 amino acid sequence is: CASSEGAGANVLTF. The DNA reads as follows: TGTGCCAGCAGTGAGGGGGCTGGGGCCAACGTCCTGACTTTC.